The 8 T cell receptor beta chains listed next were all sequenced from one sample in a study of vaccination effects on CD4 cells after COVID-19. Sequencing was preceded by expansion of antigen-specific CD4+ T cells with viral peptide pools in the ViraFEST assay. The authors isolated CD4+ T cells after around 9 days of culture. All vaccine recipients tested negative for nucleocapsid antibodies and had never contracted SARS-CoV-2 infection. No antigen has been assigned to these receptors. The table came from immunoSEQ multiplex PCR; TCRdb's copy has only in-frame clones and leaves some out. The repertoire holds more than 40,000 clones, around 77% seen once, with about 3.1% in the top ten. The specimen was CD4+ T cells from PBMCs cultured with HCoV-NL63 spike peptides, collected before COVID-19 vaccination. The receptors were sampled from a human donor who received a COVID-19 vaccine.

Only one count was recorded for this clone. Here the CDR3 reads CASSLGLAGGQETQYF. CDR3 in DNA: TGTGCCAGCAGCTTAGGACTAGCGGGGGGGCAAGAGACCCAGTACTTC. This chain uses TRBV7-2 with TRBJ2-5; the match to TRBD2 covers 14 bases. Germline CDR1 is SGHTA and CDR2 is FQGNSA. V shed 1 base and J 2 bases; nucleotides not matched to a gene: 0. This CDR3 contains 16 residues.

The chain has TRBV10-2 and TRBJ2-7, with 7 bases identical to TRBD1. Germline V CDR1 and CDR2: WSHSY, SAAADI. The CDR3 spans 17 residues. J was trimmed by 0 bases and V by 7 bases; bases with no gene match: 15. CDR3 amino acids: CASKDRRLTFFSYEQYV. CDR3 nucleotide sequence: TGCGCCAGCAAGGACAGGCGTCTTACCTTTTTCTCCTACGAGCAGTACGTC.

J is TRBJ2-3 and V is TRBV2; D perhaps matches TRBD2 (6 bases). Trimming removed 7 bases at V and 1 base at J, with 15 bases between. CDR1 and CDR2 (germline): SNHLY, FYNNEI. This CDR3 has 15 residues. The CDR3: CASNRDSKRTDTQYF. The CDR3 bases are TGTGCCAGCAACCGGGACTCAAAACGCACAGATACGCAGTATTTT.

The chain combines TRBV5-1 with TRBJ2-5; 12 bases match TRBD2. CDR3 size: 16 residues. In germline, CDR1 is SGHRS, CDR2 YFSETQ. The J segment lost 1 base and the V segment lost 5 bases, leaving 6 bases of the junction unmatched. CDR3 nucleotide sequence: TGCGCCAGCAGAGGCACTAGCGGGGGGCGCCAAGAGACCCAGTACTTC. As protein: CASRGTSGGRQETQYF.

The chain combines TRBV20-1 with TRBJ1-1, with D perhaps matching TRBD1 (5 bases). This CDR3 comprises 13 residues. Germline-derived CDR1 and CDR2 are DFQATT and SNEGSKA (reference sequence). Trimming shortened V by 3 bases and J by 2 bases, and 10 bases separated the two germline ends. This chain's CDR3 is CSASTGANTEAFF. Written as DNA, the CDR3 is TGCAGTGCTAGTACAGGCGCAAACACTGAAGCTTTCTTT.

The chain links TRBV12-3 or TRBV12-4 to TRBJ1-5; D call uncertain. The V end lost 0 bases, the J end lost 10 bases, and 7 bases lay between the germline ends. The CDR3 is 12 amino acids. CDR3 nucleotide sequence: TGTGCCAGCAGTTTAGCCCCCGGCCCCCAGCATTTT. Protein: CASSLAPGPQHF.

The J gene is TRBJ1-1, the V gene TRBV2; D gene ambiguous. V was trimmed by 5 bases and J by 4 bases, leaving 8 bases between them. There are 12 residues in the CDR3. Germline loops: CDR1 SNHLY, CDR2 FYNNEI. DNA of the CDR3: TGTGCCAGCAGTACCTACGGCACTGAAGCTTTCTTT. Translated, it gives CASSTYGTEAFF. The full variable domain, completed using reference TRBV2 and TRBJ1-1, is EPEVTQTPSHQVTQMGQEVILRCVPISNHLYFYWYRQILGQKVEFLVSFYNNEISEKSEIFDDQFSVERPDGSNFTLKIRSTKLEDSAMYFCASSTYGTEAFFGQGTRLTVV.

J is TRBJ2-2 and V is TRBV18, with 7 positions matching TRBD1. The V gene's germline CDR1 is KGHSH and CDR2 LQKENI. CDR3 size: 15 residues. J gave up 5 bases and V 5 bases, and 8 bases lay outside the gene matches. In DNA form, the CDR3 reads TGTGCCAGCTCAAACACAGGGGAGAGGACCGGGGAGCTGTTTTTT. Its protein product is CASSNTGERTGELFF. Drawing the rest from reference TRBV18 and TRBJ2-2, the complete variable domain is NAGVMQNPRHLVRRRGQEARLRCSPMKGHSHVYWYRQLPEEGLKFMVYLQKENIIDESGMPKERFSAEFPKEGPSILRIQQVVRGDSAAYFCASSNTGERTGELFFGEGSRLTVL.